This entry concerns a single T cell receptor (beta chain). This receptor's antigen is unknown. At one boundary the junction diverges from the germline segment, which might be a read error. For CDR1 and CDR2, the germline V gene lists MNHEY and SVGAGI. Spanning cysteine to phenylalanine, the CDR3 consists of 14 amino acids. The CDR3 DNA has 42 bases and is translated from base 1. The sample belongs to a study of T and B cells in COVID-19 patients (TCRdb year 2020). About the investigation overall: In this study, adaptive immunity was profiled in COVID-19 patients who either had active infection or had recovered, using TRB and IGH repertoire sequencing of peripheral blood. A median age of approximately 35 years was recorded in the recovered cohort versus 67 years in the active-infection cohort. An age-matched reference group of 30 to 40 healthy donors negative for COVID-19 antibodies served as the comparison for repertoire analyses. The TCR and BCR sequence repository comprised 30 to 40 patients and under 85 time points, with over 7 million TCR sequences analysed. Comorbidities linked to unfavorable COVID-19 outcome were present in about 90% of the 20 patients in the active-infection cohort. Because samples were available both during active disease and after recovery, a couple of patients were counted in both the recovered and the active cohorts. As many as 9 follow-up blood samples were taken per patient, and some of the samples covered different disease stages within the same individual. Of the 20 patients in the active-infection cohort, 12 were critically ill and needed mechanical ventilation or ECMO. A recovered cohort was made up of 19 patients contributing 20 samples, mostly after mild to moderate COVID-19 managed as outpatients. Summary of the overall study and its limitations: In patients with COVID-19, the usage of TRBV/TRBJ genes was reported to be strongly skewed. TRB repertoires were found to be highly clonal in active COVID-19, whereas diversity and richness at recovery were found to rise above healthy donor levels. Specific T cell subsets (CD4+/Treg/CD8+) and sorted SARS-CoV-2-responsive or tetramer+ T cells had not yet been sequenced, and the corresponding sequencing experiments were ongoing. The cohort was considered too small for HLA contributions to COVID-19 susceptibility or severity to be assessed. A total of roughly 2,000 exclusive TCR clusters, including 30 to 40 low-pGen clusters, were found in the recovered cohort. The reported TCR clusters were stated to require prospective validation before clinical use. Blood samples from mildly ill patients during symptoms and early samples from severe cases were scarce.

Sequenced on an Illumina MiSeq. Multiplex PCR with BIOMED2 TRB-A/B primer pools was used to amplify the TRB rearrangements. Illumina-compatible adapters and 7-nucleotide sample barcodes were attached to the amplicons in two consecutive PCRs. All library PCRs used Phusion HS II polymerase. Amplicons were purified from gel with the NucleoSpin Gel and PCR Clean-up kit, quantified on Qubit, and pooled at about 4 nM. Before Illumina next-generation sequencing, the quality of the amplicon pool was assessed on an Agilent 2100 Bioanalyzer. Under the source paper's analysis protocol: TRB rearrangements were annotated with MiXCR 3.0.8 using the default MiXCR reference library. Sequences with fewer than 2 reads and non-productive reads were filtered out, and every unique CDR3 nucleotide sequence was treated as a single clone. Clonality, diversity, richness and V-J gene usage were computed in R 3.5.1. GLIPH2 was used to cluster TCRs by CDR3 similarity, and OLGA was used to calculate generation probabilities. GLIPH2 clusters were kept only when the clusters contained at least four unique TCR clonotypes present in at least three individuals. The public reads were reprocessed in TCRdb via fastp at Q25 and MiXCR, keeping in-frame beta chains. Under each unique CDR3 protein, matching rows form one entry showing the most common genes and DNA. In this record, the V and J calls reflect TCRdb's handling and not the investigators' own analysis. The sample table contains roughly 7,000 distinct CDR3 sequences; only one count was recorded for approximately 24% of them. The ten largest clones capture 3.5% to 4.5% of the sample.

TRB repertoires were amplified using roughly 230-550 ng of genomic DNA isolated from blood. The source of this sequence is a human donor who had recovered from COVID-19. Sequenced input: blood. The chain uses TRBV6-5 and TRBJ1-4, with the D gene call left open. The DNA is TGTGTCAGCACCGTTACCGGGAATAATGAAAAACTGTTTTTT. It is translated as CVSTVTGNNEKLFF.